The sample holds many counts of the clone carrying this TCR beta chain. Its antigen remains unidentified. Other nucleotide sequences in the sample specify the same CDR3. J lost 7 bases, V lost 5 bases, and 9 bases had no gene match. CDR3 length equals 15 residues. Germline V lookup: CDR1 SGHRS, CDR2 YFSETQ. MiXCR re-clonotyped the PCR reads for TCRdb. Among about 93,000 clones listed, around 7.8% were seen once. These data originate in a study of metastatic and nonmetastatic thyroid tumors. The wider study: Both malignant and benign thyroid patients supplied peripheral blood and tumor or nodule tissue samples, across which the repertoires of these patients were then compared. General observations from the study: Reports indicated that malignant thyroid tumors showed significantly higher TCR beta diversity than benign nodules did, in blood and tumor.

Every patient was untreated before thyroid surgery. The rearrangement links TRBV5-1 to TRBJ1-4, with 9 nucleotides matching TRBD1. The clonotype comes from a female donor with papillary thyroid cancer or a benign thyroid nodule (not recorded which). Some clones in this sample may be carry-over from other donors' samples. Specimen: blood. The CDR3: CASSQGQGSGEKLFF. The DNA of the CDR3 is TGCGCCAGCAGTCAGGGACAGGGATCGGGTGAAAAACTGTTTTTT. Looking up the rest from reference TRBV5-1 and TRBJ1-4 gives the full variable domain: KAGVTQTPRYLIKTRGQQVTLSCSPISGHRSVSWYQQTPGQGLQFLFEYFSETQRNKGNFPGRFSGRQFSNSRSEMNVSTLELGDSALYLCASSQGQGSGEKLFFGSGTQLSVL.